The present entry profiles one T cell receptor (beta chain) with its context. The antigen remains unidentified. Samples were assayed with immunoSEQ v3.0 at survey level. Assay used: immunoSEQ multiplex PCR; TCRdb lists only in-frame clones, some missing. This table has 28,000 or so clones, about three quarters appearing once. This record comes from a study of long-term antiretroviral therapy in people with HIV. Study-wide points: Following ART, diversity rose but still fell short of transplant donor controls.

Germline-derived CDR1 and CDR2 are SEHNR and FQNEAQ (reference sequence). After removal of 3 bases from V and 3 bases from J, the junction contained 6 bases not matched to a gene. The CDR3 extends over 17 amino acids. The sequence came from a man between 18 and 35 years old with HIV. The sample in question was unsorted PBMCs, obtained 1.5 years before starting antiretroviral therapy. V gene TRBV7-9 combines with J gene TRBJ1-4; the match to TRBD1 covers 11 bases. In nucleotides, the CDR3 is TGTGCCAGCAGCTTCGGGGGACAGGGGGGAGCTAATGAAAAACTGTTTTTT. The encoded protein is CASSFGGQGGANEKLFF.